This T cell receptor beta chain comes out of a study of cytomegalovirus exposure and HLA in healthy donors. PCR amplification relied on 60 Vbeta primers (plus 13 Jbeta primers). Only in-frame clones appear in the TCRdb table, and some are missing; sequencing was by immunoSEQ multiplex PCR. The data show under 130,000 clones, with over 65% seen just once and approximately 8.2% held by the top ten. Source material: PBMCs. The receptor was isolated from a man aged 35 to 55 in good health and CMV-seropositive.

The DNA of the CDR3 is TGTGCTAGTGGTTTGTCCCTAAAGCCCGAGCAGTACTTC. As protein: CASGLSLKPEQYF. This chain joins TRBV12-5 and TRBJ2-7, with D hard to call. Germline values: CDR1 LGHNT, CDR2 FRNRAP. V was clipped by 2 bases and J by 6 bases, with 11 bases between them. CDR3 length equals 13 residues.